This TCR beta chain is from a study of blood T cell repertoires in COVID-19. As for the study in general: Samples came from the United States, Italy and Spain, spanning acute and convalescent COVID-19. Sources were T cells, B-cell-depleted T cells, or PBMCs; the material itself was cDNA or gDNA.

V dropped 3 bases and J dropped 5 bases, with 16 bases sitting between them. The CDR3 runs 15 residues. The germline gives CDR1 SGHTA, CDR2 FQGNSA. Per the authors' pipeline: The assay estimated nucleated cells by amplifying reference gene primers. Profiled with immunoSEQ multiplex PCR; TCRdb holds only in-frame clones, not every one. V and J calls and clone size are as listed in that table; D and trimming were resolved from the DNA. Among about 220,000 clones listed, more than 70% were seen once. Sequencing was carried out using peripheral blood. The source is a woman of 80 years or more with acute or convalescent COVID-19. V is TRBV7-2 and J is TRBJ2-5; possibly TRBD1 for D (6 bases). CDR3 DNA: TGTGCCAGCAGCTTCCAAGCAGGGGTGGGGGAGACCCAGTACTTC. Its protein is CASSFQAGVGETQYF.